This TCR beta chain appears in the sequencing data of a study of T cell responses to AZD1222 COVID-19 vaccine. Regarding the study as a whole: The span of vaccine-associated CD4 TCRs extended across spike, with dominance at 160-218 and 743-854. After the peak T cell response, and only then, were repertoires sampled. Clonal diversity was possibly underestimated, and white British individuals and females predominated among donors. Just 5 to 7 people given AZD1222 tested seropositive at baseline.

Method: immunoSEQ multiplex PCR; TCRdb's copy keeps in-frame clones and lacks some. The sample lists 200,000 or so clones; about nine tenths were seen once. The CDR3 totals 16 residues. CDR1 is LNHNV and CDR2 is YYDKDF in the germline V gene (reference sequence). Losses at the gene ends were 1 base for V and 1 base for J; bases not matched to a gene: 2. As concerns this clone: Its antigen is not identified.

The source was peripheral blood, collected on day 0 of MenACWY control vaccination. This chain joins TRBV15 and TRBJ2-3, with 10 nucleotides matching TRBD2. This TCR was recovered from an adult in good health. CDR3 in amino acids: CATSRGTSGGTDTQYF. The CDR3 coding sequence is TGTGCCACCAGCAGAGGTACTAGCGGGGGCACAGATACGCAGTATTTT.